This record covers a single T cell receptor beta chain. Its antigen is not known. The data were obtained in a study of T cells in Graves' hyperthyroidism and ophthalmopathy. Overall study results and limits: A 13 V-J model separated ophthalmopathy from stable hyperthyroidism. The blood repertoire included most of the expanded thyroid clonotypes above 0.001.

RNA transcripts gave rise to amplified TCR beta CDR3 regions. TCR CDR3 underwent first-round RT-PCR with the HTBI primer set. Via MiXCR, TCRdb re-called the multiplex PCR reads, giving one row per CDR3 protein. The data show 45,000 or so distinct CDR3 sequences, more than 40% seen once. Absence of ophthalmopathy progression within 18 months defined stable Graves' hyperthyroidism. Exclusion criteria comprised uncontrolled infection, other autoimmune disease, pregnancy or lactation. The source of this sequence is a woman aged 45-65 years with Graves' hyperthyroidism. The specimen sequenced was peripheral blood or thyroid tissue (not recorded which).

The CDR3 sequence: CAGTSGRSYEQYF. CDR3 nucleotide sequence: TGTGCCGGGACTAGCGGGAGGTCCTACGAGCAGTACTTC. The rearrangement links TRBV7-8 to TRBJ2-7, with TRBD2 matching 15 bases. V shed 11 bases and J 1 base; nucleotides not matched to a gene: 0. The CDR3 is 13 amino acids. The germline V gene has CDR1 SGHVS and CDR2 FQNEAQ.